Following are 22 T cell receptor beta chains from one sample sequenced in a study of blood T cell repertoires in COVID-19. Using immunoSEQ multiplex PCR, the repertoire was profiled, and TCRdb retains in-frame clones only, with some absent. The sample has about 160,000 clones; 80% to 90% are singletons. The specimen sequenced was peripheral blood. Source of these receptors: a woman aged 70 to 79 with COVID-19, enrolled during active disease.

This clone was recorded only once. V usage is TRBV5-4 and J usage is TRBJ2-7; 10 positions agree with TRBD1. CDR3 length: 15 amino acids. Looked up from germline, CDR1 is SGHNT and CDR2 is YYREEE (reference sequence). Losses at the gene ends were 7 bases for V and 3 bases for J; bases not matched to a gene: 10. CDR3 coding DNA: TGTGCCAGCGGATCCCCCGGACAGGGGGTCTACGAGCAGTACTTC. This translates into CASGSPGQGVYEQYF.

This chain joins TRBV6-4 and TRBJ2-3; 8 bases align to TRBD2. CDR1 MRHNA and CDR2 SNTAGT come from the germline V gene. With 3 bases clipped from V and 6 bases from J, the junction kept 5 bases outside the gene matches. CDR3 size: 14 residues. Here the CDR3 reads CASSERGGLDTQYF. The CDR3 DNA follows: TGTGCCAGCAGTGAACGGGGGGGCCTTGATACGCAGTATTTT.

This chain links TRBV6-4 with TRBJ2-6; 9 bases are shared with TRBD1. The germline V gene encodes CDR1 MRHNA and CDR2 SNTAGT. J gave up 1 base and V 2 bases, and 3 bases lay outside the gene matches. The CDR3 runs 17 residues. CDR3 region: CASSDVGQGSGANVLTF. In DNA, the CDR3 is TGTGCCAGCAGTGACGTGGGACAGGGTTCTGGGGCCAACGTCCTGACTTTC.

In this sample, this clone turned up once. The V gene is TRBV6-6, the J gene TRBJ1-4, with D tentatively TRBD1 (6 bases). The germline gives CDR1 MNHNY, CDR2 SVGAGI (reference sequence). Trimming cost V 2 bases and J 1 base, with 8 bases left between them. The CDR3 contains 15 residues. This CDR3 reads CASSYPGQTNEKLFF. The CDR3 nucleotides are TGTGCCAGCAGTTACCCGGGACAAACTAATGAAAAACTGTTTTTT.

The chain has TRBV2 and TRBJ1-3, with D unclear. The V gene's germline CDR1 is SNHLY and CDR2 FYNNEI. The V end was cut by 7 bases, the J end by 0 bases, with 4 bases between. The CDR3 runs 12 residues. CDR3 in amino acids: CASIISGNTIYF. The CDR3, as DNA: TGTGCCAGCATAATCTCTGGAAACACCATATATTTT.

The rearrangement uses TRBV30 and TRBJ2-2; maybe TRBD1 (5 bases). The germline CDR1 and CDR2 sequences are GTSNPN and SVGIG (reference sequence). The V gene lost 2 bases and the J gene lost 1 base, with 5 bases spanning the gap. The CDR3 loop spans 13 amino acids. This chain's CDR3 is CAWSQGNTGELFF. The DNA for the CDR3 is TGTGCCTGGAGTCAGGGGAACACCGGGGAGCTGTTTTTT.

This clone appeared once. The V and J genes are TRBV2 and TRBJ2-5, with a possible D match to TRBD2 (6 bases). The V and J ends lost 7 bases and 13 bases respectively, with 19 bases between them. Germline V gene sequence: CDR1 SNHLY, CDR2 FYNNEI. The CDR3 length is 12 residues. The CDR3 protein is CASIRTGTPTYF. As DNA, the CDR3 is TGTGCCAGCATTAGGACCGGGACTCCGACGTACTTC.

This chain links TRBV9 with TRBJ1-6; D remains unclear. V lost 0 bases to trimming and J lost 4 bases, with 8 bases between them. The CDR3 spans 15 residues. CDR1 is SGDLS, CDR2 YYNGEE, per germline. CDR3 sequence: CASSVGGSYNSPLHF. The CDR3 bases are TGTGCCAGCAGCGTAGGTGGCAGTTATAATTCACCCCTCCACTTT. The entire variable domain, with the rest obtained from reference TRBV9 and TRBJ1-6, is as follows: DSGVTQTPKHLITATGQRVTLRCSPRSGDLSVYWYQQSLDQGLQFLIQYYNGEERAKGNILERFSAQQFPDLHSELNLSSLELGDSALYFCASSVGGSYNSPLHFGNGTRLTVT.

V and J are TRBV5-4 and TRBJ1-6; D not resolved. Germline assignment: CDR1 SGHNT and CDR2 YYREEE (reference sequence). V was pared by 0 bases and J by 7 bases, with 11 bases between. This CDR3 is built from 15 residues. The CDR3 bases are TGTGCCAGCAGCTTGGATGGGCCCTTGAATTCACCCCTCCACTTT. Protein product: CASSLDGPLNSPLHF.

The chain combines TRBV9 with TRBJ2-3, with 7 bases aligning to TRBD1. Per germline, CDR1 SGDLS and CDR2 YYNGEE. V was clipped by 2 bases and J by 0 bases; unmatched bases: 3. The CDR3 is 15 amino acids. For the CDR3, the DNA is TGTGCCAGCAGCGTGACAGGGCTGAGCACAGATACGCAGTATTTT. This encodes CASSVTGLSTDTQYF. Full variable domain (missing parts from reference TRBV9 and TRBJ2-3): DSGVTQTPKHLITATGQRVTLRCSPRSGDLSVYWYQQSLDQGLQFLIQYYNGEERAKGNILERFSAQQFPDLHSELNLSSLELGDSALYFCASSVTGLSTDTQYFGPGTRLTVL.

The chain has TRBV5-1 and TRBJ2-7, with a weak D call TRBD2 (5 bases). Germline CDR1 is SGHRS and CDR2 is YFSETQ. The CDR3 spans 13 residues. V was trimmed by 3 bases and J by 2 bases, leaving 9 bases between them. For the CDR3, the DNA is TGCGCCAGCAGCTCACTAGGAACCTACGAGCAGTACTTC. This encodes CASSSLGTYEQYF.

This chain joins TRBV5-1 and TRBJ2-1; 11 bases line up with TRBD1. CDR3 length: 14 residues. The ends lost 7 bases at V and 3 bases at J; junction bases unmatched: 3. Germline CDR1 reads SGHRS; CDR2 reads YFSETQ. CDR3 region: CASGGTGGYNEQFF. CDR3 DNA sequence: TGCGCCAGCGGCGGGACAGGGGGCTACAATGAGCAGTTCTTC. The full variable domain, its missing parts supplied by reference TRBV5-1 and TRBJ2-1, is KAGVTQTPRYLIKTRGQQVTLSCSPISGHRSVSWYQQTPGQGLQFLFEYFSETQRNKGNFPGRFSGRQFSNSRSEMNVSTLELGDSALYLCASGGTGGYNEQFFGPGTRLTVL.

This clone came up a few times. The chain has TRBV7-9 and TRBJ2-5, with TRBD2 matching 14 bases. V shed 5 bases, J shed 4 bases, and the junction held 3 bases outside the gene matches. The germline gives CDR1 SEHNR, CDR2 FQNEAQ (reference sequence). This CDR3 is built from 15 residues. This CDR3 reads CASSIGTSGGETQYF. For the CDR3, the DNA is TGTGCCAGCAGCATAGGGACTAGCGGGGGAGAGACCCAGTACTTC.

The chain has TRBV29-1 and TRBJ1-2; maybe TRBD1 (5 bases). Germline-derived CDR1 and CDR2 are SQVTM and ANQGSEA. The ends were cut back, 3 bases at V and 6 bases at J, with 14 bases in the middle. The CDR3 runs 13 residues. Here the CDR3 DNA reads TGCAGCGTTGATGGGCAGGGTGGCGATGGCTACACCTTC. It encodes CSVDGQGGDGYTF.

This chain uses TRBV3-1 (or the pseudogene TRBV3-2) with TRBJ1-4, with D perhaps matching TRBD1 (5 bases). CDR1 and CDR2 from the germline V gene are LGHDT and YNNKEL (reference sequence). The V end was cut by 4 bases, the J end by 8 bases, with 14 bases between. CDR3 length: 14 residues. The CDR3: CASSPGGSREKLFF. The CDR3 DNA reads TGTGCCAGCAGCCCTGGGGGGTCCCGCGAAAAACTGTTTTTT.

V is TRBV15 and J is TRBJ1-4; 7 nucleotides agree with TRBD1. The J segment lost 3 bases and the V segment lost 6 bases, leaving 7 bases of the junction unmatched. This CDR3 is 15 amino acids long. The germline gives CDR1 LNHNV, CDR2 YYDKDF (reference sequence). The CDR3 loop reads CATSPRQGPNEKLFF. The CDR3 nucleotides read TGTGCCACCAGTCCCCGACAGGGACCTAATGAAAAACTGTTTTTT.

The rearrangement joins TRBV18 to TRBJ2-3, with 8 bases lining up with TRBD2. Germline loops: CDR1 KGHSH, CDR2 LQKENI. V lost 1 base, J lost 2 bases, and 14 bases stayed unmatched. The CDR3 totals 19 residues. The CDR3 DNA is TGTGCCAGCTCACCACGACGGGCCCGGGGGGGAAGTTTCACAGATACGCAGTATTTT. The encoded protein is CASSPRRARGGSFTDTQYF. Full variable domain (remainder filled in from reference TRBV18 and TRBJ2-3): NAGVMQNPRHLVRRRGQEARLRCSPMKGHSHVYWYRQLPEEGLKFMVYLQKENIIDESGMPKERFSAEFPKEGPSILRIQQVVRGDSAAYFCASSPRRARGGSFTDTQYFGPGTRLTVL.

This chain uses TRBV5-1 with TRBJ2-7; 10 bases match TRBD1. V dropped 4 bases and J dropped 6; count of bases not matched to a gene: 10. Germline loops: CDR1 SGHRS, CDR2 YFSETQ. The CDR3 consists of 15 residues. CDR3 sequence: CASSRVDRGRSEQYF. DNA for the CDR3: TGCGCCAGCAGCCGCGTCGACAGGGGGCGTAGCGAGCAGTACTTC.

CDR3 in amino acids: CASSWGQARDGYTF. The CDR3, as DNA: TGTGCCAGCAGCTGGGGACAGGCTCGGGATGGCTACACCTTC. The gene calls are TRBV7-9 and TRBJ1-2; TRBD1 matches at 8 bases. This CDR3 comprises 14 residues. The germline CDR1 and CDR2 sequences are SEHNR and FQNEAQ (reference sequence). Unmatched junction bases numbered 7, after V lost 4 bases and J lost 6 bases.

The rearrangement links TRBV6-6 to TRBJ1-2, with 10 positions matching TRBD1. Germline CDR1 is MNHNY and CDR2 is SVGAGI (reference sequence). V was pared by 5 bases and J by 4 bases, with 7 bases of the junction left unmatched. The CDR3 has 15 amino acids. The CDR3 nucleotides are TGTGCCAGCAGTGGGACCGGGACAGGGGTCTATGGCTACACCTTC. The encoded protein is CASSGTGTGVYGYTF.

This sequence joins TRBV5-8 and TRBJ2-5; the match to TRBD1 covers 8 bases. There are 14 residues in the CDR3. Germline V lookup: CDR1 SGHTS, CDR2 YDEGEE. Germline trimming cut 6 bases from V and 4 bases from J; bases unmatched to any gene: 8. The CDR3 spells CASTWTGRRETQYF. The CDR3 coding sequence is TGTGCCAGCACCTGGACAGGGCGGCGAGAGACCCAGTACTTC.

The V call is TRBV28, the J call TRBJ1-5, with unresolved D. V was pared by 5 bases and J by 4 bases, with 6 bases between. The CDR3 is made up of 12 amino acids. Germline loops: CDR1 MDHEN, CDR2 SYDVKM. This CDR3 is CASSAVNQPQHF. As DNA, the CDR3 is TGTGCCAGCAGTGCGGTTAATCAGCCCCAGCATTTT.